These 9 T cell receptor beta chains were sequenced from one sample in a study of T cells in women clearing cervical HPV infection. The data were produced by immunoSEQ multiplex PCR, yet TCRdb's version contains in-frame clones alone and is incomplete. Reported are under 45,000 clones; the ten largest clones contain 4.5% to 6%. The sample comprised blood buffy coat. The receptors come from a woman aged 18-70 years with a cervical HPV16 infection that either progressed to CIN3+ or cleared (not recorded which).

About this clone itself: The read comes to an end 3 residues before the CDR3 does, leaving the germline J gene to fill in the end. The genes are TRBV28 and TRBJ1-1; D gene unclear. Between the trimmed V and J ends, which lost 8 bases and 0 bases, there was a span of 10 bases. The CDR3 sequence is 13 residues long. Germline assignment: CDR1 MDHEN and CDR2 SYDVKM. The CDR3 reads CASLGLMNTEAFF. The CDR3 DNA, read in part, is TGTGCCAGCCTCGGACTCATGAACACTGAA.

Details on this clone: The CDR3 is cut off 3 residues early in the read; its end comes from the germline J gene. The rearrangement links TRBV15 to TRBJ2-3; D unresolved. CDR1 LNHNV and CDR2 YYDKDF come from the germline V gene (reference sequence). CDR3 size: 12 residues. Trimming left V 2 bases short and J 4 bases short, with 4 bases between. The DNA read from the CDR3 is TGTGCCACCAGCAGATATGCAGATACG. Encoded protein: CATSRYADT. The full CDR3 is CATSRYADTQYF.

The sequenced CDR3 bases are TGTGCCAGCAGCTCCACAGGGCATGTCAACGAG. Its protein is CASSSTGHVNE. The full-length CDR3 reads as CASSSTGHVNEQYF. The rearrangement joins TRBV7-6 to TRBJ2-7, with D tentatively TRBD1 (6 bases). The read ends 3 residues shy of where the CDR3 ends; the end is completed using the germline J gene. Trimming took 4 bases from V and 5 from J, leaving 15 bases between them. Per the germline V gene, CDR1 is SGHVS and CDR2 is FNYEAQ. The CDR3 has 14 amino acids.

Worth noting for this clone: At one end, the junction sequence differs from germline, possibly due to a read error. With the read ending 3 residues before the CDR3 end, the germline J gene is used to fill in that end. The J gene is TRBJ2-3, the V gene TRBV20-1; unclear D gene. The length of the CDR3 is 13 residues. Germline assignment: CDR1 DFQATT and CDR2 SNEGSKA (reference sequence). The sequenced CDR3 bases are TGCAGTGTTAGACTCTCTAGCACAGATACG. This gives the protein CSVRLSSTDT. The whole CDR3 region reads CSVRLSSTDTQYF.

In the case of this clone: Coverage ceases 3 residues before the CDR3 finishes, and the germline J gene fills in the end. This chain connects TRBV15 to TRBJ2-3; 8 positions match TRBD1. The CDR3 covers 16 residues. In germline, CDR1 is LNHNV, CDR2 YYDKDF (reference sequence). With V trimmed by 0 bases and J by 0 bases, 2 bases remained unmatched. CDR3 residues: CATSRDQGASTDTQYF. CDR3 bases read: TGTGCCACCAGCAGAGATCAGGGGGCTAGCACAGATACG.

For this clone: The observed sequence ends 3 residues before the CDR3 terminus, with the missing tail filled in from the germline J gene. The V gene is TRBV5-5, the J gene TRBJ2-2; 9 bases fit TRBD2. V lost 0 bases and J lost 6; bases outside the gene matches: 3. CDR1 is SGHKS, CDR2 YYEKEE, per germline (reference sequence). The CDR3 loop spans 15 amino acids. CDR3 residues: CASSLVAGVAGELFF. CDR3 DNA (partial): TGTGCCAGCAGCTTGGTAGCGGGGGTGGCCGGGGAG.

In regard to this clone: The sequenced fragment ends 3 residues before the CDR3 boundary, so the rest is inferred from the germline J gene. The rearrangement links TRBV12-3 or TRBV12-4 to TRBJ1-5; tentatively, D is TRBD1 (5 bases). CDR3 length equals 14 residues. The V end lost 7 bases, the J end lost 2 bases, and 12 bases lay between the germline ends. The CDR3 protein is CASTPGSGNQPQHF. The covered CDR3 bases are TGTGCCAGCACCCCAGGGAGTGGCAATCAGCCC.

To note about this clone: The read comes to an end 3 residues before the CDR3 does, leaving the germline J gene to fill in the end. The chain joins TRBV5-1 to TRBJ2-4; D possibly corresponds to TRBD1 (6 bases). Germline CDR1 and CDR2: SGHRS and YFSETQ. The CDR3 consists of 16 residues. Trimming cost V 3 bases and J 1 base, with 14 bases left between them. CDR3 residues: CASSSPGDSAKNIQYF. The part of the CDR3 DNA that was read is TGCGCCAGCAGCTCCCCAGGGGATTCGGCCAAAAACATT.

Turning to this clone: The sequenced fragment ends 3 residues before the CDR3 boundary, so the rest is inferred from the germline J gene. This chain joins TRBV6-1 and TRBJ1-2, with D possibly being TRBD1 (6 bases). CDR3 size: 16 residues. Germline CDR1 reads MNHNS; CDR2 reads SASEGT. The CDR3 is CASSEGTTGPYHDYTF. Partial CDR3 DNA: TGTGCCAGCAGTGAAGGAACAACAGGGCCATACCACGAC.